This paragraph reports one TCR beta chain. The antigen is undetermined. The record originates from a study of T cells in localized non-small cell lung cancer. Study findings and constraints: A higher density of T cells in blood coincided with extended overall survival. Uninvolved neighboring lung showed the greatest T cell clonality, exceeding tumor. Appearances in adjacent lung were noted for a median roughly 50 of the top 100 tumor clones.

In germline, CDR1 is SGHRS, CDR2 YFSETQ. CDR3 length equals 15 residues. V lost 4 bases, J lost 5 bases, and 18 bases lay in between. Repertoires were generated with immunoSEQ multiplex PCR, while TCRdb's copy carries only in-frame clones and drops some. Of 35,000 to 50,000 clones listed, around 85% are singletons. The sequences come from peripheral blood, collected before any cancer treatment. This receptor was taken from a man aged 35-69 years with stage I lung adenocarcinoma. The V gene is TRBV5-1, the J gene TRBJ2-5; D not resolved. CDR3 sequence reads: CASSPTTPVGETQYF. The DNA for the CDR3 is TGCGCCAGCAGCCCGACAACCCCGGTAGGGGAGACCCAGTACTTC.